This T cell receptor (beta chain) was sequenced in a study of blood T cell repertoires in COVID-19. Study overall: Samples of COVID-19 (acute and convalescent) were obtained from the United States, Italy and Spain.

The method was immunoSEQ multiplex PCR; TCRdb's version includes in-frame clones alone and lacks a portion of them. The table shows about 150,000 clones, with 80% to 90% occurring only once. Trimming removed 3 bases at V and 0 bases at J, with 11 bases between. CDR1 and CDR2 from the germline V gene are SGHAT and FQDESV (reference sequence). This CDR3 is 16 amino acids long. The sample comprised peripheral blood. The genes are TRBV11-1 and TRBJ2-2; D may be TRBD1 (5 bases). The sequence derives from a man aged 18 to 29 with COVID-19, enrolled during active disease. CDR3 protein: CASSFPTDPNTGELFF. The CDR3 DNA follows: TGTGCCAGCAGCTTCCCGACAGATCCGAACACCGGGGAGCTGTTTTTT.